One and the same sample provided the 5 T cell receptor beta chains below, sequenced in a study of blood T cell repertoires in COVID-19. Assay: immunoSEQ multiplex PCR; the TCRdb copy retains only in-frame clones and omits some. The sample shows almost 80,000 clones, about four fifths of them seen only once. The sample was peripheral blood. All receptors come from a woman aged 70-85 years with acute or convalescent COVID-19.

The chain is built from TRBV3-1 (or the pseudogene TRBV3-2) and TRBJ2-5, with 7 bases that match TRBD2. This CDR3 is 15 amino acids long. CDR1 is LGHDT, CDR2 YNNKEL, per germline (reference sequence). Germline trimming cut 2 bases from V and 4 bases from J; bases unmatched to any gene: 7. The CDR3 DNA is TGTGCCAGCAGCCAAACCGGGAGGAGGGGAGAGACCCAGTACTTC. Translated: CASSQTGRRGETQYF.

V and J are TRBV7-3 and TRBJ2-1, with 10 bases identical to TRBD2. The CDR3 is made up of 15 amino acids. J lost 5 bases, V lost 8 bases, and 9 bases had no gene match. Germline values: CDR1 SGHTA, CDR2 FQGTGA. The CDR3 loop is CASSSLAGVNNEQFF. For the CDR3, the DNA is TGTGCCAGCTCATCTCTAGCGGGAGTAAACAATGAGCAGTTCTTC.

The CDR3 sequence: CASSPLAGEVTGELFF. CDR3 coding DNA: TGCGCCAGCAGCCCTCTAGCGGGGGAGGTCACCGGGGAGCTGTTTTTT. This chain joins TRBV4-1 and TRBJ2-2; 10 nucleotides line up with TRBD2. The CDR3 covers 16 residues. V trimming: 4 bases; J trimming: 4 bases; junction bases outside the gene matches: 6. The germline V gene has CDR1 MGHRA and CDR2 YSYEKL.

This chain connects TRBV19 to TRBJ2-3; tentative D call: TRBD1 (5 bases). The V end was cut by 7 bases, the J end by 2 bases, with 16 bases between. Germline V gene data show CDR1 as LNHDA and CDR2 as SQIVND (reference sequence). The CDR3 extends over 15 amino acids. The chain's CDR3 is CASTSKGASTDTQYF. As DNA, the CDR3 is TGTGCCAGTACCTCCAAAGGGGCCTCCACAGATACGCAGTATTTT.

The V and J genes are TRBV7-7 and TRBJ2-5; TRBD1 aligns across 9 bases. The CDR3 extends over 15 amino acids. Unmatched junction bases numbered 9, after V lost 5 bases and J lost 5 bases. The germline gives CDR1 SSHAT, CDR2 FNYEAQ (reference sequence). The CDR3 DNA sequence: TGTGCCAGCAGCATCCGGGACAGGGAATACGAGACCCAGTACTTC. Translated, it gives CASSIRDREYETQYF.